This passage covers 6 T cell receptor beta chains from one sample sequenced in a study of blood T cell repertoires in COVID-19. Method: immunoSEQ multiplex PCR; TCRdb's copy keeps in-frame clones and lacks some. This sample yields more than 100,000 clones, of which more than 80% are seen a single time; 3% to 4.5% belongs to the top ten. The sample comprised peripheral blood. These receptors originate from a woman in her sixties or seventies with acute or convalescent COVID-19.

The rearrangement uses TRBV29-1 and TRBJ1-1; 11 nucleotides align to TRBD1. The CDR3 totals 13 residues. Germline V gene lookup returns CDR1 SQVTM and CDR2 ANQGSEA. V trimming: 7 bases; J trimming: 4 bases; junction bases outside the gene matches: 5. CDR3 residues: CSAGTGGFTEAFF. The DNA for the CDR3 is TGCAGCGCTGGGACAGGGGGATTCACTGAAGCTTTCTTT.

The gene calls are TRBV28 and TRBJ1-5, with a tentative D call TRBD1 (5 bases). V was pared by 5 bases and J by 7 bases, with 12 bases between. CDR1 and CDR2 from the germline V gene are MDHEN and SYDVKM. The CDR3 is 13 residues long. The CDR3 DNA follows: TGTGCCAGCAGTCTCGACAGCTTCCAGCCCCAGCATTTT. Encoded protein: CASSLDSFQPQHF.

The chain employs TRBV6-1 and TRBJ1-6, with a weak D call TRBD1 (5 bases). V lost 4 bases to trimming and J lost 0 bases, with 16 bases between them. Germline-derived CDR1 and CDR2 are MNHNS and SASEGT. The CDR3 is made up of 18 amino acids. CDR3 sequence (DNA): TGTGCCAGCAGTGCTCGCGGCAGGGTTAGCTCCTATAATTCACCCCTCCACTTT. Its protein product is CASSARGRVSSYNSPLHF.

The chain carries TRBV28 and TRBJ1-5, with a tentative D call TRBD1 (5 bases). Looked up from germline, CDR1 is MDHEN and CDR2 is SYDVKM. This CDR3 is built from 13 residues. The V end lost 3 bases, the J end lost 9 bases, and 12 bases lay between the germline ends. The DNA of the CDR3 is TGTGCCAGCAGTTTGAGGCAGGGAGGGCCCCAGCATTTT. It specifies CASSLRQGGPQHF.

CDR3: CATEGQRLAVTGELFF. The CDR3, as DNA: TGTGCCACCGAGGGGCAGAGACTAGCTGTCACCGGGGAGCTGTTTTTT. The chain recombines TRBV28 with TRBJ2-2; 7 bases map to TRBD2. V lost 10 bases, J lost 4 bases, and 15 bases stayed unmatched. Germline CDR1 MDHEN, CDR2 SYDVKM. The CDR3 consists of 16 residues.

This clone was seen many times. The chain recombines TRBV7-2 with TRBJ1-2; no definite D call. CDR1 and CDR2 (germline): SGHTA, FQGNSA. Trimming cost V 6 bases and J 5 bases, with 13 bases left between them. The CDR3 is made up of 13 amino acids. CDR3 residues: CASSLGEVYGYTF. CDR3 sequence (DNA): TGTGCCAGCAGTCTCGGGGAGGTGTATGGCTACACCTTC.